This TCR beta chain appears in the sequencing data of a study of blood T cells in healthy people across ages. General study points: Higher diversity and more naive CD4+ cells were features of long-lived donors, compared to aged donors. Possibly confounding the expanded clonotype changes was the fact that donor CMV status was unknown.

In this sample, this clonotype turned up a few times. As yet, its antigen is unknown. Germline values: CDR1 LGHNA, CDR2 YSLEER. V lost 0 bases to trimming and J lost 5 bases; unmatched junction nucleotides: 9. The CDR3 length is 16 residues. PCR was performed a second time for about 7 to 12 cycles using a sample-barcoded 5' primer and a J-beta primer mix. Every single cDNA molecule received a tag from a template-switch adaptor with 12 random nucleotides. TCRdb re-called the 5' RACE reads through MiXCR, storing one row per CDR3 protein. The repertoire includes roughly 1,800,000 distinct CDR3 sequences, approximately 50% of them detected once, and around 2.1% sits in the top ten.

V gene TRBV4-3 combines with J gene TRBJ2-5; 7 nucleotides match TRBD2. This TCR was sampled from a woman between 40 and 50 years old in good health. Sequencing was done on a sample of blood. The CDR3 bases are TGCGCCAGCAGCCAAGATAGTCTGCGGGGAGGGGAGACCCAGTACTTC. Its protein product is CASSQDSLRGGETQYF.